Listed below are T cell receptor beta chains from one sample, sequenced in a study of beta chain features in type 1 diabetes. The data were produced by immunoSEQ multiplex PCR, yet TCRdb's version contains in-frame clones alone and is incomplete. The sample records around 300,000 clones, around 15% being singletons. Sequenced input: central memory CD4+ T cells from blood. The receptors derive from a man younger than 40 in good health. Each CDR3 is given with its conserved first and last residue. The order of the fields is J gene, V gene, D gene, clone size, CDR3 DNA, CDR3 protein. D genes are given only for firm matches. Clone sizes are given selectively: once, few, many, or a class where the clone is expanded.

j_call: TRBJ2-1; v_call: TRBV4-1; d_call: NA; clone_size: NA; cdr3_nt: TGCGCCAGCAGCCAAGTCGATGATGAGCAGTTCTTC; cdr3_aa: CASSQVDDEQFF
j_call: TRBJ1-1; v_call: TRBV5-5; d_call: NA; clone_size: NA; cdr3_nt: TGTGCCAGCAGCCTCGACAGAGGGTACACTGAAGCTTTCTTT; cdr3_aa: CASSLDRGYTEAFF
j_call: TRBJ1-1; v_call: TRBV1; d_call: NA; clone_size: NA; cdr3_nt: TGCACCAGCAGCCAAGTCGGGCCTCGACTTCTTACTGAAGCTTTCTTT; cdr3_aa: CTSSQVGPRLLTEAFF
j_call: TRBJ2-5; v_call: TRBV7-7; d_call: TRBD2; clone_size: many; cdr3_nt: TGTGCCAGCAGCTCTACGACTAGCACAGAGACCCAGTACTTC; cdr3_aa: CASSSTTSTETQYF
j_call: TRBJ2-1; v_call: TRBV7-2; d_call: TRBD1; clone_size: NA; cdr3_nt: TGTGCCAGCAGATCCGCCGGGACAGCATACAATGAGCAGTTCTTC; cdr3_aa: CASRSAGTAYNEQFF
j_call: TRBJ2-3; v_call: TRBV6-6; d_call: NA; clone_size: few; cdr3_nt: TGTGCCAGCATCCCCGACTCGAACACAGATACGCAGTATTTT; cdr3_aa: CASIPDSNTDTQYF
j_call: TRBJ1-5; v_call: TRBV6-1; d_call: TRBD1; clone_size: few; cdr3_nt: TGTGCCAGCAGTGGGACAGGGGGCGATGGTCAGCCCCAGCATTTT; cdr3_aa: CASSGTGGDGQPQHF
j_call: TRBJ2-1; v_call: TRBV6-6; d_call: TRBD2; clone_size: few; cdr3_nt: TGTGCCAGCAGGACTAGCGGGAGGTCTGTCAATGAGCAGTTCTTC; cdr3_aa: CASRTSGRSVNEQFF
j_call: TRBJ1-5; v_call: TRBV10-3; d_call: NA; clone_size: NA; cdr3_nt: TGTGCCATCAGTCCCGGGAGCGACCAGCCCCAGCATTTT; cdr3_aa: CAISPGSDQPQHF
j_call: TRBJ1-3; v_call: TRBV11-2; d_call: TRBD1; clone_size: NA; cdr3_nt: TGTGCCAGCAGCGTCGGACAGGGCAACACCATATATTTT; cdr3_aa: CASSVGQGNTIYF
j_call: TRBJ1-1; v_call: TRBV7-2; d_call: NA; clone_size: NA; cdr3_nt: TGTGCCAGCAGCTTATATGGGGCAGGGAACGAGAACACTGAAGCTTTCTTT; cdr3_aa: CASSLYGAGNENTEAFF
j_call: TRBJ2-1; v_call: TRBV7-3; d_call: NA; clone_size: few; cdr3_nt: TGTGCCAGCAGCTTAAACAAGAATGAGCAGTTCTTC; cdr3_aa: CASSLNKNEQFF
j_call: TRBJ1-2; v_call: TRBV5-6; d_call: NA; clone_size: once; cdr3_nt: TGTGCCAGCAGCTTGGCAGGAGAGGGCTACACCTTC; cdr3_aa: CASSLAGEGYTF
j_call: TRBJ1-3; v_call: TRBV9; d_call: NA; clone_size: few; cdr3_nt: TGTGCCAGCAGCGTTGGAAACACCATATATTTT; cdr3_aa: CASSVGNTIYF
j_call: TRBJ2-5; v_call: TRBV5-4; d_call: TRBD1; clone_size: few; cdr3_nt: TGTGCCAGCAGCTTGGTCCGGAACAGGGGATGGTCAGAGACCCAGTACTTC; cdr3_aa: CASSLVRNRGWSETQYF
j_call: TRBJ1-5; v_call: TRBV30; d_call: NA; clone_size: NA; cdr3_nt: TGTGCCTGGAGTAAGGGTAGGGGCAATCAGCCCCAGCATTTT; cdr3_aa: CAWSKGRGNQPQHF
j_call: TRBJ2-7; v_call: TRBV5-6; d_call: NA; clone_size: NA; cdr3_nt: TGTGCCAGCAGCCTACAGATGACAGCAAACTACGAGCAGTACTTC; cdr3_aa: CASSLQMTANYEQYF
j_call: TRBJ2-6; v_call: TRBV27; d_call: NA; clone_size: few; cdr3_nt: TGTGCCAGCAGTCCGCTCTTGGGCGGGGCCAACGTCCTGACTTTC; cdr3_aa: CASSPLLGGANVLTF
j_call: TRBJ2-1; v_call: TRBV7-3; d_call: TRBD2; clone_size: few; cdr3_nt: TGTGCCAGCAGCTTCGGCGGGAGGGAGGATGAGCAGTTCTTC; cdr3_aa: CASSFGGREDEQFF
j_call: TRBJ2-1; v_call: TRBV5-1; d_call: TRBD1; clone_size: NA; cdr3_nt: TGCGCCAGCAGCAAGGCCAGGGGACAGGGGATCAATGAGCAGTTCTTC; cdr3_aa: CASSKARGQGINEQFF
j_call: TRBJ2-7; v_call: TRBV6-1; d_call: NA; clone_size: NA; cdr3_nt: TGTGCCAGCAGTCTTGGCCGGACCTACGAGCAGTACTTC; cdr3_aa: CASSLGRTYEQYF
j_call: TRBJ1-4; v_call: TRBV9; d_call: TRBD1; clone_size: NA; cdr3_nt: TGTGCCAGCAGCGTAGACGACAGGGGAACGGGTGAAAAACTGTTTTTT; cdr3_aa: CASSVDDRGTGEKLFF
j_call: TRBJ1-1; v_call: TRBV6-5; d_call: NA; clone_size: NA; cdr3_nt: TGTGCCAGCAGAAAACCGGACAGTCGGGGCTTT; cdr3_aa: CASRKPDSRGF
j_call: TRBJ1-3; v_call: TRBV7-3; d_call: NA; clone_size: few; cdr3_nt: TGTGCCAGCAGCCTCGGGGAGGGAGGCACCATATATTTT; cdr3_aa: CASSLGEGGTIYF
j_call: TRBJ2-7; v_call: TRBV6-5; d_call: NA; clone_size: few; cdr3_nt: TGTGCCAGCAACTCTCGGACAGTCCCAGTAAGGCACTTC; cdr3_aa: CASNSRTVPVRHF
j_call: TRBJ2-3; v_call: TRBV4-3; d_call: NA; clone_size: NA; cdr3_nt: TGCGCCAGCAGCCAAGACTGGCGGGCAGATACGCAGTATTTT; cdr3_aa: CASSQDWRADTQYF
j_call: TRBJ2-1; v_call: TRBV6-4; d_call: NA; clone_size: few; cdr3_nt: TGTGCCAGCAAACGAGCGGCCTCCTACAATGAGCAGTTCTTC; cdr3_aa: CASKRAASYNEQFF
j_call: TRBJ1-3; v_call: TRBV30; d_call: NA; clone_size: few; cdr3_nt: TGTGCCTGGAGTTTGGTTAGAAACACCATATATTTT; cdr3_aa: CAWSLVRNTIYF
j_call: TRBJ2-6; v_call: TRBV5-1; d_call: NA; clone_size: few; cdr3_nt: TGCGCCAGCAGCTTTGGCGGGGCAGTCTCTGGGGCCAACGTCCTGACTTTC; cdr3_aa: CASSFGGAVSGANVLTF
j_call: TRBJ1-1; v_call: TRBV11-2; d_call: NA; clone_size: few; cdr3_nt: TGTGCCAGCAGCGTTAAGCCGAACACTGAAGCTTTCTTT; cdr3_aa: CASSVKPNTEAFF
j_call: TRBJ1-4; v_call: TRBV29-1; d_call: NA; clone_size: NA; cdr3_nt: TGCAGCGTTGTTCAGGGAACTAATGAAAAACTGTTTTTT; cdr3_aa: CSVVQGTNEKLFF
j_call: TRBJ2-3; v_call: TRBV4-3; d_call: NA; clone_size: NA; cdr3_nt: TGCGCCAGCAGCCAAGAGTGGGGACAAGGCTCGGATACGCAGTATTTT; cdr3_aa: CASSQEWGQGSDTQYF
j_call: TRBJ1-1; v_call: TRBV27; d_call: NA; clone_size: few; cdr3_nt: TGTGCCAGCAGCCAACAGGGTTGGGGCACTGAAGCTTTCTTT; cdr3_aa: CASSQQGWGTEAFF
j_call: TRBJ2-7; v_call: TRBV6-1; d_call: NA; clone_size: NA; cdr3_nt: TGTGCCAGCAGTAGACCGGGACATCAGGGGGGCGAGCAGTACTTC; cdr3_aa: CASSRPGHQGGEQYF
j_call: TRBJ2-2; v_call: TRBV5-6; d_call: NA; clone_size: NA; cdr3_nt: TGTGCCAGCAGCTTGATGACCGGGGAGCTGTTTTTT; cdr3_aa: CASSLMTGELFF
j_call: TRBJ2-1; v_call: TRBV7-9; d_call: TRBD2; clone_size: few; cdr3_nt: TGTGCCAGCAGGTCAGCGGGAGAGCAGTTCTTC; cdr3_aa: CASRSAGEQFF
j_call: TRBJ1-6; v_call: TRBV25-1; d_call: TRBD1; clone_size: many; cdr3_nt: TGTGCCAGCAGCGAGACAGGGCCGGATTCACCCCTCCACTTT; cdr3_aa: CASSETGPDSPLHF
j_call: TRBJ2-3; v_call: TRBV7-6; d_call: TRBD2; clone_size: NA; cdr3_nt: TGTGCCAGCAGCTATAGCGGGAGTGGTGCGCAGTATTTT; cdr3_aa: CASSYSGSGAQYF
j_call: TRBJ1-5; v_call: TRBV27; d_call: NA; clone_size: NA; cdr3_nt: TGTGCCAGCAGTTTTTCCAGGGTTCAGCCCCAGCATTTT; cdr3_aa: CASSFSRVQPQHF
j_call: TRBJ1-2; v_call: TRBV27; d_call: NA; clone_size: NA; cdr3_nt: TGTGCCAGCAGAAGGGGTATGCAGGGCCGCGGCTACACCTTC; cdr3_aa: CASRRGMQGRGYTF
j_call: TRBJ2-1; v_call: TRBV2; d_call: NA; clone_size: few; cdr3_nt: TGTGCCAGCAGGGCGGGACCCGGGAATGAGCAGTTCTTC; cdr3_aa: CASRAGPGNEQFF
j_call: TRBJ2-5; v_call: TRBV7-7; d_call: NA; clone_size: NA; cdr3_nt: TGTGCTAGCAGCTCGACCGGACGGACAGAGACCCAGTACTTC; cdr3_aa: CASSSTGRTETQYF
j_call: TRBJ1-5; v_call: TRBV18; d_call: NA; clone_size: NA; cdr3_nt: TGTGCCAGCTCACCAGGGCAGGAAAAGAATCAGCCCCAGCATTTT; cdr3_aa: CASSPGQEKNQPQHF
j_call: TRBJ2-7; v_call: TRBV7-8; d_call: NA; clone_size: few; cdr3_nt: TGTGCCAGCAGCTTAGCGCCATACAACTACGAGCAGTACTTC; cdr3_aa: CASSLAPYNYEQYF
j_call: TRBJ2-1; v_call: TRBV5-5; d_call: NA; clone_size: NA; cdr3_nt: TGTGCCAGCAGCTCGGATAATGAGCAGTTCTTC; cdr3_aa: CASSSDNEQFF
j_call: TRBJ2-3; v_call: TRBV7-2; d_call: NA; clone_size: few; cdr3_nt: TGTGCCAGCATCCGCGGGGACACAGATACGCAGTATTTT; cdr3_aa: CASIRGDTDTQYF
j_call: TRBJ2-1; v_call: TRBV14; d_call: NA; clone_size: many; cdr3_nt: TGTGCCAGCAGCCAGAACTACGAGCAGTTCTTC; cdr3_aa: CASSQNYEQFF
j_call: TRBJ2-5; v_call: TRBV4-2; d_call: TRBD2; clone_size: few; cdr3_nt: TGTGCCAGCAGCCCTACTAGCGGGGGGGCCCGAGAGACCCAGTACTTC; cdr3_aa: CASSPTSGGARETQYF
j_call: TRBJ1-5; v_call: TRBV25-1; d_call: NA; clone_size: NA; cdr3_nt: TGTGCCAGCAGTGGGGCAGGGAAGGAACAGCCCCAGCATTTT; cdr3_aa: CASSGAGKEQPQHF
j_call: TRBJ2-2; v_call: TRBV7-2; d_call: NA; clone_size: NA; cdr3_nt: TGTGCCAGCAGCTCTTCAGGGAACACCGGGGAGCTGTTTTTT; cdr3_aa: CASSSSGNTGELFF
j_call: TRBJ2-5; v_call: TRBV6-5; d_call: TRBD1; clone_size: few; cdr3_nt: TGTGCCAGCAGCCCCGGGACAGGGACAGAGACCCAGTACTTC; cdr3_aa: CASSPGTGTETQYF
j_call: TRBJ2-1; v_call: TRBV5-4; d_call: NA; clone_size: many; cdr3_nt: TGTGCCAGCAGCTTGATAGGGGCAGGTGCTAGCCCCTACAATGAGCAGTTCTTC; cdr3_aa: CASSLIGAGASPYNEQFF
j_call: TRBJ2-1; v_call: TRBV19; d_call: TRBD2; clone_size: NA; cdr3_nt: TGTGCCAGTAGCCCGATGCCTAGCGGGAGTTACAATGAGCAGTTCTTC; cdr3_aa: CASSPMPSGSYNEQFF
j_call: TRBJ2-1; v_call: TRBV2; d_call: NA; clone_size: few; cdr3_nt: TGTGCCAGCAGGGAGCAGCGGTTGGGCAGGGGCAATGAGCAGTTCTTC; cdr3_aa: CASREQRLGRGNEQFF
j_call: TRBJ1-2; v_call: TRBV9; d_call: NA; clone_size: few; cdr3_nt: TGTGCCAGCAGCGTAGCGGCCAGCCCCAACTATGGCTACACCTTC; cdr3_aa: CASSVAASPNYGYTF
j_call: TRBJ1-2; v_call: TRBV5-1; d_call: TRBD1; clone_size: few; cdr3_nt: TGCGCCAGCAGCGCGGGACAGGGTATAGGCTATGGCTACACCTTC; cdr3_aa: CASSAGQGIGYGYTF
j_call: TRBJ2-1; v_call: TRBV5-4; d_call: NA; clone_size: few; cdr3_nt: TGTGCCAGCAGCTCCGGGACCCGTATTAATGAGCAGTTCTTC; cdr3_aa: CASSSGTRINEQFF
j_call: TRBJ2-2; v_call: TRBV2; d_call: TRBD1; clone_size: NA; cdr3_nt: TGTGCCAGCAGTGATAAGGGGGCTAGCACCGGGGAGCTGTTTTTT; cdr3_aa: CASSDKGASTGELFF
j_call: TRBJ2-3; v_call: TRBV5-6; d_call: NA; clone_size: many; cdr3_nt: TGTGCCAGCGGCCAAGCGAGTAATACGCAGTATTTT; cdr3_aa: CASGQASNTQYF